The rows below give T cell receptor beta chains drawn from one sample of a study of T-cell memory formation after mild COVID-19. TCRdb reanalysed the 5' RACE reads using MiXCR and keeps one entry per CDR3 protein. This repertoire shows around 390,000 distinct CDR3 sequences, 15% to 20% found once; its top ten account for roughly a fifth. Source material: PBMCs or a T cell subset sorted from them (not recorded which). These receptors originate from a man aged 18 to 30 who had mild COVID-19 (a few samples of this study predate the infection). Cell type and time point are not known. CDR3s leave out the opening cysteine and the closing phenylalanine or tryptophan. Each record gives: V gene, CDR3 length, J gene, CDR3 protein.

>TRBV6-2/TRBV6-3|14|TRBJ1-5
ASSPWGGNSNQPQH
>TRBV12-3/TRBV12-4|14|TRBJ1-1
ASSLGPKGRNTEAF
>TRBV12-3/TRBV12-4|13|TRBJ2-1
ASSLGLFSYNEQF
>TRBV27|13|TRBJ2-2
ASRTGTANTGELF
>TRBV7-2|12|TRBJ2-1
ASSLVVLVNEQF
>TRBV7-2|10|TRBJ2-5
ASSLATTTQY
>TRBV6-2/TRBV6-3|13|TRBJ2-3
ASSRSEGAVDTQY
>TRBV4-3|14|TRBJ2-3
ASSPGLAGGQDTQY
>TRBV4-1|13|TRBJ1-5
ASSQEGTDNQPQH
>TRBV5-6|13|TRBJ2-6
ASSKDNSGANVLT
>TRBV25-1|13|TRBJ2-5
ASSEFEGGDETQY
>TRBV20-1|12|TRBJ1-4
SASSGSTNEKLF
>TRBV7-2|10|TRBJ2-2
ASSLAVGELF
>TRBV6-2/TRBV6-3|10|TRBJ2-7
ASNDRGREQY
>TRBV4-1|14|TRBJ2-2
ASSQGWTGEAGELF
>TRBV27|13|TRBJ2-7
ASSSTQVGLNEQY
>TRBV9|13|TRBJ1-2
ASSDIGLYDYGYT
>TRBV5-1|13|TRBJ1-4
ASSATGMPEEKLF
>TRBV7-2|13|TRBJ1-2
ASTPPTTAVYGYT
>TRBV7-2|12|TRBJ1-3
ASSFWNSGNTIY
>TRBV27|13|TRBJ2-5
ASTKTRGGQETQY
>TRBV7-8|13|TRBJ1-5
ASSLGASGNQPQH
>TRBV6-6|12|TRBJ2-7
ASSRGGATHEQY
>TRBV9|12|TRBJ2-5
ASSVGVGGETQY
>TRBV5-6|13|TRBJ2-1
ASSLGRVGVNEQF
>TRBV5-4|12|TRBJ1-1
ASSLVGPGTEAF
>TRBV9|14|TRBJ2-7
ASSVGPRVPLYEQY
>TRBV6-2/TRBV6-3|13|TRBJ2-3
ASSLAAALHHTQY